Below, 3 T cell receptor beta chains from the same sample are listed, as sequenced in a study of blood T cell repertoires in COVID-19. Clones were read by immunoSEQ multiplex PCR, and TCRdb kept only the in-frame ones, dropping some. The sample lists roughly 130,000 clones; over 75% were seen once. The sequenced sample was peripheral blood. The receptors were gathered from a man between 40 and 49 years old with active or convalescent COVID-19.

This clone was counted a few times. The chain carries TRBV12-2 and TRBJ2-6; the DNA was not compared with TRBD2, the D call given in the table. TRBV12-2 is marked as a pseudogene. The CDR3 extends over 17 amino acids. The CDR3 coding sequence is TGTGCAAGTCGCTTAGTCGGAGGGGAGGCTGGGGCCAACGTCCTGACTTTC. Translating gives CASRLVGGEAGANVLTF.

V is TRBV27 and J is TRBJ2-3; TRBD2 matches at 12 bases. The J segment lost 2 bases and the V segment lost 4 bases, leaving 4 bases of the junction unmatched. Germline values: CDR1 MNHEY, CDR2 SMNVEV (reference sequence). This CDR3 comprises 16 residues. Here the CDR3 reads CASSSTSGGTTDTQYF. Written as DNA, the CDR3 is TGTGCCAGCAGTTCCACTAGCGGGGGGACCACAGATACGCAGTATTTT.

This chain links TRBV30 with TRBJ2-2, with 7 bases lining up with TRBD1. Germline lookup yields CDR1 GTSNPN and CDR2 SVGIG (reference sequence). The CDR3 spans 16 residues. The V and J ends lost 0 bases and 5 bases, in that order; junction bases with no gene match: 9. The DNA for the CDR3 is TGTGCCTGGAGTGTTCCGGGACAGATCAATACCGGGGAGCTGTTTTTT. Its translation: CAWSVPGQINTGELFF.